This TCR beta chain emerged from a study of CD8+ T cells in alopecia areata. The treatment was: oral pan-JAK inhibitor, 5-10 mg twice daily. It was cDNA, reverse transcribed from extracted RNA, that served as the sequencing template. Profiled with immunoSEQ multiplex PCR; TCRdb holds only in-frame clones, not every one. The table has about 210,000 clones, more than 45% seen once. The source material was CD4+ T cells sorted from blood, sampled at week 4, from a patient treated with tofacitinib. This sequence was found in a human donor with alopecia areata.

The CDR3 region is CASSSKTDKDTGELFF. As DNA, the CDR3 is TGCGCCAGCAGCTCCAAGACAGATAAGGACACCGGGGAGCTGTTTTTT. This sequence joins TRBV5-1 and TRBJ2-2; TRBD1 might be the D (5 bases). The germline V gene has CDR1 SGHRS and CDR2 YFSETQ. Deletions cut 3 bases from V and 3 bases from J, with 15 bases between. The CDR3 is 16 amino acids.